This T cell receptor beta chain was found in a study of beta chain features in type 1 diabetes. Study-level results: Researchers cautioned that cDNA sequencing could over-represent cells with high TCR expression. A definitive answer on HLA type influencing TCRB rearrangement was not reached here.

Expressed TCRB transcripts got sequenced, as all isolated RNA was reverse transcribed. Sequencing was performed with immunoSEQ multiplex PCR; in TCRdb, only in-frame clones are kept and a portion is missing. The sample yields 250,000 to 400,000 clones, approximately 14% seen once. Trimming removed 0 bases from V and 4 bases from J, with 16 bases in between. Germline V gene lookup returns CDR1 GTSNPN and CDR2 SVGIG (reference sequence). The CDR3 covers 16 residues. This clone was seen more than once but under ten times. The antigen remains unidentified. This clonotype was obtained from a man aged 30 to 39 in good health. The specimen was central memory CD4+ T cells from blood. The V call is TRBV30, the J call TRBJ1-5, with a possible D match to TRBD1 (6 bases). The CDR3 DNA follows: TGTGCCTGGAGTGTAGGGGCTGGGACACCAAATCAGCCCCAGCATTTT. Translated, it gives CAWSVGAGTPNQPQHF.